This TCR beta chain is drawn from a study of cytomegalovirus exposure and HLA in healthy donors. About this clone: The antigen remains unidentified.

The PCR used 60 Vbeta and 13 Jbeta primers. Only in-frame clones appear in the TCRdb table, and some are missing; sequencing was by immunoSEQ multiplex PCR. The sample contains around 150,000 clones, approximately 75% of which appear only once. Findings and limits, study-wide: Later analysis reportedly placed an Asian-associated ancestry cluster below the roughly 700-donor mean in N-insertions.

Germline CDR1 is ENHRY and CDR2 is SYGVKD. Between the trimmed V and J ends, which lost 0 bases and 5 bases, there was a span of 16 bases. The CDR3 extends over 16 amino acids. V is TRBV10-3 and J is TRBJ2-5; no reliable D call. The sequenced sample consisted of PBMCs. This sequence was found in a woman in her late teens or twenties in good health and CMV-seronegative. CDR3 loop: CAISESLARHTETQYF. The CDR3, as DNA: TGTGCCATCAGTGAGTCGTTGGCTCGACACACGGAGACCCAGTACTTC.